The rows below give T cell receptor beta chains drawn from one sample of a study of blood T cell repertoires in COVID-19. Measured with immunoSEQ multiplex PCR; TCRdb has only the in-frame clones, and not every one. The table shows under 75,000 clones, with about nine tenths occurring only once. Material: peripheral blood. These receptors were obtained from a woman aged 18-30 years with acute or convalescent COVID-19. CDR3s include the opening cysteine and the closing phenylalanine or tryptophan. The order of the fields is V gene, J gene, CDR3 protein.

v_gene: TRBV27; j_gene: TRBJ2-3; CDR3aa: CASSLSGLGVDTQYF
v_gene: TRBV25-1; j_gene: TRBJ1-6; CDR3aa: CASSEDRGRGSPLHF
v_gene: TRBV12-3/TRBV12-4; j_gene: TRBJ1-1; CDR3aa: CASTQGAGEAFF
v_gene: TRBV15; j_gene: TRBJ2-7; CDR3aa: CATSRDLLDGSYEQYF
v_gene: TRBV30; j_gene: TRBJ1-3; CDR3aa: CAWSVSRLGGNTIYF
v_gene: TRBV4-1; j_gene: TRBJ2-7; CDR3aa: CASSPTSGNSYEQYF
v_gene: TRBV5-1; j_gene: TRBJ1-1; CDR3aa: CASSLEVGQRRTEAFF
v_gene: TRBV5-6; j_gene: TRBJ2-7; CDR3aa: CASSLPGYEQYF
v_gene: TRBV3-1/TRBV3-2; j_gene: TRBJ2-3; CDR3aa: CASSQDRASGDTDTQYF
v_gene: TRBV6-6; j_gene: TRBJ2-1; CDR3aa: CASSQGGTGGYNEQFF
v_gene: TRBV11-2; j_gene: TRBJ1-1; CDR3aa: CASSLRSENTEAFF
v_gene: TRBV5-1; j_gene: TRBJ2-7; CDR3aa: CASSYGTGRNYEQYF
v_gene: TRBV2; j_gene: TRBJ2-7; CDR3aa: CASKPGTVFSYEQYF
v_gene: TRBV2; j_gene: TRBJ2-7; CDR3aa: CASSQLVLLAEQYF
v_gene: TRBV7-9; j_gene: TRBJ2-5; CDR3aa: CASSLAIAGQETQYF
v_gene: TRBV18; j_gene: TRBJ2-7; CDR3aa: CASSPETGTYEQYF
v_gene: TRBV6-5; j_gene: TRBJ2-2; CDR3aa: CASSYSRGRGELFF
v_gene: TRBV5-8; j_gene: TRBJ1-6; CDR3aa: CASTRLDYMGSPLHF
v_gene: TRBV27; j_gene: TRBJ1-2; CDR3aa: CASSSSSWGGKGYTF
v_gene: TRBV5-5; j_gene: TRBJ1-2; CDR3aa: CASSLVVGGGYTF
v_gene: TRBV4-1; j_gene: TRBJ1-4; CDR3aa: CASSQALNEKLFF
v_gene: TRBV18; j_gene: TRBJ2-7; CDR3aa: CASSPGGFGYEQYF
v_gene: TRBV19; j_gene: TRBJ1-2; CDR3aa: CASSGTGTGVFGYTF
v_gene: TRBV6-5; j_gene: TRBJ1-4; CDR3aa: CASRRGLNEKLFF
v_gene: TRBV6-5; j_gene: TRBJ2-5; CDR3aa: CASRGTGGETQYF